This T cell receptor beta chain was captured by sequencing in a study of cytomegalovirus exposure and HLA in healthy donors. The study, taken as a whole, reports: With later analysis, a missense DCLRE1C variant became linked to TCR beta V- and J-gene trimming. DRB1 showed the most TCR associations and HLA-C the fewest in a later analysis, as rates varied by HLA locus. The only immune exposure information that was available was CMV serostatus.

A remark on this clone: Its antigen is as yet unknown.

Deletions cut 5 bases from V and 0 bases from J, with 10 bases between. This CDR3 is built from 14 residues. The germline gives CDR1 MNHEY, CDR2 SVGAGI. The PCR had 60 Vbeta and 13 Jbeta primers. Using immunoSEQ multiplex PCR, the repertoire was profiled, and TCRdb retains in-frame clones only, with some absent. The table includes 150,000 or so clones, about two thirds detected once. This receptor was identified in a woman in her fifties or sixties in good health and CMV-seropositive. The gene calls are TRBV6-5 and TRBJ1-1; D is undetermined. The source material was PBMCs. The CDR3 bases are TGTGCCAGCAGTAGAGGGAACTTGAACACTGAAGCTTTCTTT. Residues: CASSRGNLNTEAFF.